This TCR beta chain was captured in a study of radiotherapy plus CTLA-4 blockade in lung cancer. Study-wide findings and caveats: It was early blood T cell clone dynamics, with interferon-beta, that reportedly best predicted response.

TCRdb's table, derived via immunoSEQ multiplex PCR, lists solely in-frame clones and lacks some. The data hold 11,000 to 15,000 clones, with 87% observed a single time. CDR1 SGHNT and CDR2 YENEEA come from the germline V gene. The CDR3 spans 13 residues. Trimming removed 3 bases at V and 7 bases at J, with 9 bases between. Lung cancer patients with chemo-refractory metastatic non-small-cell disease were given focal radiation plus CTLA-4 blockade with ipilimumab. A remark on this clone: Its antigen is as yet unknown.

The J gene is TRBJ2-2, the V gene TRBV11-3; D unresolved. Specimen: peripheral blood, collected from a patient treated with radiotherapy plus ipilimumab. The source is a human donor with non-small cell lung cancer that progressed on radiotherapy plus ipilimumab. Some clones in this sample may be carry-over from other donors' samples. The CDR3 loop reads CASSLETGGELFF. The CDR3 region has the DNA TGTGCCAGCAGCTTGGAGACGGGCGGGGAGCTGTTTTTT.